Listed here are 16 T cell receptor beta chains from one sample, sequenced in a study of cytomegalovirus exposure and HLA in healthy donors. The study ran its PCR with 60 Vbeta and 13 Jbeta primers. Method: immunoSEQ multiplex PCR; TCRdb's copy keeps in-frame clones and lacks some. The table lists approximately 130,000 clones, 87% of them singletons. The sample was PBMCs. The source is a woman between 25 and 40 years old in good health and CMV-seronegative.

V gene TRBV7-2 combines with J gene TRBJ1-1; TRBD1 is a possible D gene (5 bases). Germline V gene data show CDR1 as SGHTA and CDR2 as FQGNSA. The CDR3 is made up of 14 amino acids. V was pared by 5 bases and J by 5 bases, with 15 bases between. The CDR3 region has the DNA TGTGCCAGCAGCCTCAACGGGGGGGAGACTGAAGCTTTCTTT. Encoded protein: CASSLNGGETEAFF.

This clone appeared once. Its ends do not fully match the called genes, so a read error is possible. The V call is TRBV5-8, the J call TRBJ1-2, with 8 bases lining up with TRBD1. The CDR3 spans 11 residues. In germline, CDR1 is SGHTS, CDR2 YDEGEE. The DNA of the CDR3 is TGTGCCAGCACCTGGGCGCGGACAGGGAATTTC. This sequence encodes CASTWARTGNF. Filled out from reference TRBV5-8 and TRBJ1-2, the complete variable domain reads EAGVTQSPTHLIKTRGQQATLRCSPISGHTSVYWYQQALGLGLQFLLWYDEGEERNRGNFPPRFSGRQFPNYSSELNVNALELEDSALYLCASTWARTGNFGSGTRLTVV.

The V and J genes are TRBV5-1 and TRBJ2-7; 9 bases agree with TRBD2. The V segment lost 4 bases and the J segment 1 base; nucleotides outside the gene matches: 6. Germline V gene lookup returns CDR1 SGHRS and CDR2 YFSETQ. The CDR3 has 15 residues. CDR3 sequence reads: CASSHGTSNSYEQYF. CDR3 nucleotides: TGCGCCAGCAGCCACGGGACTAGCAATTCCTACGAGCAGTACTTC.

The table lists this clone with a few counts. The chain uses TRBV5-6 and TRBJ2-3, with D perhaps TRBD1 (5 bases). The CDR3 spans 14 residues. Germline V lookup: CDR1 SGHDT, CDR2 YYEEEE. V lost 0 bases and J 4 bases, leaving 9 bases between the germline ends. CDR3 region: CASSLEGQADTQYF. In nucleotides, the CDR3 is TGTGCCAGCAGCTTGGAGGGGCAGGCAGATACGCAGTATTTT.

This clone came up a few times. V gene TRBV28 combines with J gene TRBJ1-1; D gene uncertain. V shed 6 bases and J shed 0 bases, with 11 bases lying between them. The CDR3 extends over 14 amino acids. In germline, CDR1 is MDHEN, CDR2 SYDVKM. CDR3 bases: TGTGCCAGCAGCCCTTCCCACATGAACACTGAAGCTTTCTTT. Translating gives CASSPSHMNTEAFF.

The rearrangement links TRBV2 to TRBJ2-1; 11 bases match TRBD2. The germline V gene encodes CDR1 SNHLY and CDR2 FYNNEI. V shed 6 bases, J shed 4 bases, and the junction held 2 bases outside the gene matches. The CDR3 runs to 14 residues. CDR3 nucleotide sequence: TGTGCCAGCAGGGGGACTAGCGGTTACAATGAGCAGTTCTTC. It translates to CASRGTSGYNEQFF. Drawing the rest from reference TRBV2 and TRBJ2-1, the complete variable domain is EPEVTQTPSHQVTQMGQEVILRCVPISNHLYFYWYRQILGQKVEFLVSFYNNEISEKSEIFDDQFSVERPDGSNFTLKIRSTKLEDSAMYFCASRGTSGYNEQFFGPGTRLTVL.

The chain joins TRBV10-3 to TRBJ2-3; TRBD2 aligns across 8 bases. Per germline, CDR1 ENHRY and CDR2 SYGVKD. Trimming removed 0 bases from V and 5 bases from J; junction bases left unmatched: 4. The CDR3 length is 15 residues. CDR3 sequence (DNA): TGTGCCATCAGTGAGTCTAGCGGGGCGGGAGATACGCAGTATTTT. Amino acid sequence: CAISESSGAGDTQYF.

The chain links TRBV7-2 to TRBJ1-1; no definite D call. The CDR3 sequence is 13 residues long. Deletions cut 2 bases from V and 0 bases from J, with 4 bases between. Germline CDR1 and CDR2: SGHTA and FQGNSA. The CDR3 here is CASSLTVNTEAFF. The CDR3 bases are TGTGCCAGCAGCTTAACAGTGAACACTGAAGCTTTCTTT.

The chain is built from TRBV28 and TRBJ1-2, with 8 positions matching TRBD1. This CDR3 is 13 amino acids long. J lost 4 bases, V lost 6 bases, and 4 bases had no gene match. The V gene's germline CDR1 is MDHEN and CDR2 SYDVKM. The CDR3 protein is CASRPGGAYGYTF. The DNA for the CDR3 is TGTGCCAGCAGGCCAGGGGGCGCCTATGGCTACACCTTC.

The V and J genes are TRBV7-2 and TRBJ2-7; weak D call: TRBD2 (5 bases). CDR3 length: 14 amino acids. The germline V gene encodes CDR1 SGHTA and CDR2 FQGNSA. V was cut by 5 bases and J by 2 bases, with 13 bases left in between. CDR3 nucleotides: TGTGCCAGCAGCAGAGGTGCGGGCACCTACGAGCAGTACTTC. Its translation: CASSRGAGTYEQYF.

CDR3 sequence reads: CASSRLGGNEQFF. The CDR3 nucleotides are TGTGCCAGCAGCCGTCTGGGGGGCAATGAGCAGTTCTTC. The chain has TRBV7-7 and TRBJ2-1; tentative D call: TRBD2 (6 bases). The V end lost 5 bases, the J end lost 6 bases, and 11 bases lay between the germline ends. Germline V CDR1 and CDR2: SSHAT, FNYEAQ (reference sequence). The length of the CDR3 is 13 residues.

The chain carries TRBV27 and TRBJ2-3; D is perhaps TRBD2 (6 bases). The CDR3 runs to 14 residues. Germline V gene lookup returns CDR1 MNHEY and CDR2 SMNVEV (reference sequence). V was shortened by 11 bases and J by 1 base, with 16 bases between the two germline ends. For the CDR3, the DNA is TGTGCCCCGGGGGAAGGGTCCTGCACAGATACGCAGTATTTT. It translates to CAPGEGSCTDTQYF.

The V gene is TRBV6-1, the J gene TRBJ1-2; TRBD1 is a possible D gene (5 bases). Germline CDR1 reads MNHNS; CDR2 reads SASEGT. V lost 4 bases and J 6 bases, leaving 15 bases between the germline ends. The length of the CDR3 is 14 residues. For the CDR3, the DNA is TGTGCCAGCAGTGGCCTTTCGGGGGGGGATGGCTACACCTTC. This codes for CASSGLSGGDGYTF.

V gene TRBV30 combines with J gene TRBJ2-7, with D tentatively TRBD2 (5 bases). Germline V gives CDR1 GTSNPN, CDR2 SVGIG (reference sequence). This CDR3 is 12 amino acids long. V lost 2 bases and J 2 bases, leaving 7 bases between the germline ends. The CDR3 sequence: CAWSPGTYEQYF. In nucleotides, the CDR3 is TGTGCCTGGAGTCCGGGAACCTACGAGCAGTACTTC.

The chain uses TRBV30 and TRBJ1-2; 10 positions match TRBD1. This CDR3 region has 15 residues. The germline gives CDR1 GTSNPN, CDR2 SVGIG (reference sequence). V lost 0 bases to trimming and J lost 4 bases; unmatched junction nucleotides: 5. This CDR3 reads CAWSVMGDRGYGYTF. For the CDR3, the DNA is TGTGCCTGGAGTGTAATGGGGGACAGGGGCTATGGCTACACCTTC.

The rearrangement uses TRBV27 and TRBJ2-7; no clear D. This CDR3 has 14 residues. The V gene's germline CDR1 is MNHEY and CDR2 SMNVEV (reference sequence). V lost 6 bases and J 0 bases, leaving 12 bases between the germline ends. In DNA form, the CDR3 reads TGTGCCAGCAGCAAATTTAGCAACTCCTACGAGCAGTACTTC. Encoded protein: CASSKFSNSYEQYF.